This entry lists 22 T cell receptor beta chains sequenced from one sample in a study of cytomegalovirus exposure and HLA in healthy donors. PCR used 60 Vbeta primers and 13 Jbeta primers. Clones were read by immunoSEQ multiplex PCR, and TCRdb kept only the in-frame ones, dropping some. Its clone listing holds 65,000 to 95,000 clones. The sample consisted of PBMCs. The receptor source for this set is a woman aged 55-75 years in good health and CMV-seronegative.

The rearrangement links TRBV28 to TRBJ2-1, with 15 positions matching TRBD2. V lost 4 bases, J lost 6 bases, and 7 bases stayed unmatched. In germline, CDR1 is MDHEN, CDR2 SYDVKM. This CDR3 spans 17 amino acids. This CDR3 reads CASSSPGLAGGGNEQFF. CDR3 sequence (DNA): TGTGCCAGCAGTTCTCCGGGACTAGCGGGAGGTGGCAATGAGCAGTTCTTC.

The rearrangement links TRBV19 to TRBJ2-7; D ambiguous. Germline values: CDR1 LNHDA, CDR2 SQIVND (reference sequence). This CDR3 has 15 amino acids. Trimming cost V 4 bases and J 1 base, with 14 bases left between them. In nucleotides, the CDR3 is TGTGCCAGTAGTAGAGCCCAAGATCTATCCTACGAGCAGTACTTC. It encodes CASSRAQDLSYEQYF.

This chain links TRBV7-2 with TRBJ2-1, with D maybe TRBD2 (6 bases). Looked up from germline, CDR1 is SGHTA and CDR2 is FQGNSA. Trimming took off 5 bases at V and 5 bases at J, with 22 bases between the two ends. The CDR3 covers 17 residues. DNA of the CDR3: TGTGCCAGCAGCCCTTTCGGGGGAACGGGTTATAACAATGAGCAGTTCTTC. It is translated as CASSPFGGTGYNNEQFF.

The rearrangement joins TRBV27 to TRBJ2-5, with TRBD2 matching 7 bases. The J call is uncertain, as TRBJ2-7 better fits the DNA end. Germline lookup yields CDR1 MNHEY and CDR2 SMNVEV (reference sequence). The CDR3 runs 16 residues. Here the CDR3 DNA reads TGTGCCAGCAGTTTGGGGCCCGGCGGGAGCGGCCACGAGCAGTACTTC. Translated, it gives CASSLGPGGSGHEQYF.

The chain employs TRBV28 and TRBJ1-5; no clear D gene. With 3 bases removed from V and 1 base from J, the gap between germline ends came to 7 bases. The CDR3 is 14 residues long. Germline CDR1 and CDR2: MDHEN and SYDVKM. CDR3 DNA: TGTGCCAGCAGTTTTGAGAGGAGCAATCAGCCCCAGCATTTT. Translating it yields CASSFERSNQPQHF.

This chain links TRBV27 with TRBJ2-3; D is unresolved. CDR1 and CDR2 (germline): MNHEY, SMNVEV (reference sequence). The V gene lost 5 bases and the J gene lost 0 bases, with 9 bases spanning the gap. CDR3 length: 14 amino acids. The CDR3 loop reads CASSMRSSTDTQYF. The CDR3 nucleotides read TGTGCCAGCAGTATGCGGTCTAGCACAGATACGCAGTATTTT.

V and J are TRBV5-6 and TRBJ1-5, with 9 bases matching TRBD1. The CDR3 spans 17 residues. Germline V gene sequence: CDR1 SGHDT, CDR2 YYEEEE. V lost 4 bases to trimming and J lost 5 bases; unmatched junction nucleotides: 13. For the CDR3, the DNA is TGTGCCAGCAGCCAAGGGGCGGTACAGGGGGCGGATCAGCCCCAGCATTTT. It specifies CASSQGAVQGADQPQHF.

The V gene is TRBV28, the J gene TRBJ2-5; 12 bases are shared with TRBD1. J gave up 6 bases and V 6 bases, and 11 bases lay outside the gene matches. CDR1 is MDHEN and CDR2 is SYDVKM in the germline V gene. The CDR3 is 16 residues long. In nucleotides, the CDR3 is TGTGCCAGCAGCCCCTCCGGGACAGGGGGCTTGAAGACCCAGTACTTC. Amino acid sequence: CASSPSGTGGLKTQYF.

The CDR3 here is CASSWGQMNTEAFF. CDR3 in DNA: TGTGCCAGCAGCTGGGGACAGATGAACACTGAAGCTTTCTTT. The chain has TRBV5-5 and TRBJ1-1; 7 positions agree with TRBD1. The CDR3 spans 14 residues. After removal of 3 bases from V and 0 bases from J, the junction contained 2 bases not matched to a gene. Germline-derived CDR1 and CDR2 are SGHKS and YYEKEE (reference sequence).

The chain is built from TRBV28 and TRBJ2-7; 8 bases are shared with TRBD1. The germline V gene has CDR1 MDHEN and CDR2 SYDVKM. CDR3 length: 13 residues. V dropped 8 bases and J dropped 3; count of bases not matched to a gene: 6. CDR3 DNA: TGTGCCAGCGAGTCAGGACAGGGCTACGAGCAGTACTTC. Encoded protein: CASESGQGYEQYF.

CDR3 protein: CASSVDLVSYNEQFF. The CDR3 DNA reads as TGTGCCAGCAGCGTTGATTTAGTTTCCTACAATGAGCAGTTCTTC. This sequence joins TRBV9 and TRBJ2-1; D unclear. V shed 2 bases and J shed 1 base, with 10 bases lying between them. In germline, CDR1 is SGDLS, CDR2 YYNGEE. The CDR3 consists of 15 residues.

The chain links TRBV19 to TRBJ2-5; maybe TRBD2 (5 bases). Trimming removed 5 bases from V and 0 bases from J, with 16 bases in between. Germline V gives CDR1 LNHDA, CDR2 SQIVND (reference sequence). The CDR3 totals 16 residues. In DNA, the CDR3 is TGTGCCAGTAGTCCCCGGGGAGACTGGTACCAAGAGACCCAGTACTTC. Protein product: CASSPRGDWYQETQYF. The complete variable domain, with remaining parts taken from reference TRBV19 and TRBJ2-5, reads DGGITQSPKYLFRKEGQNVTLSCEQNLNHDAMYWYRQDPGQGLRLIYYSQIVNDFQKGDIAEGYSVSREKKESFPLTVTSAQKNPTAFYLCASSPRGDWYQETQYFGPGTRLLVL.

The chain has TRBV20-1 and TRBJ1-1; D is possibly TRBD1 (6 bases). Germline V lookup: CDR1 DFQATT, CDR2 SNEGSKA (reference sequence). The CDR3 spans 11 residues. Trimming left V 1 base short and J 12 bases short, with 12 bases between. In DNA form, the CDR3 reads TGCAGTGCTAGAGTTCGGACAGTGTCTTTCTTT. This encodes CSARVRTVSFF.

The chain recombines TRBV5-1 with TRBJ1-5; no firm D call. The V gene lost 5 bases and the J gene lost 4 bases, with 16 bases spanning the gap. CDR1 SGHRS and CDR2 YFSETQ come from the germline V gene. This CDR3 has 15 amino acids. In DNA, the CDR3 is TGCGCCAGCAGAAATACCGCGGACTGGAATCAGCCCCAGCATTTT. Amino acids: CASRNTADWNQPQHF.

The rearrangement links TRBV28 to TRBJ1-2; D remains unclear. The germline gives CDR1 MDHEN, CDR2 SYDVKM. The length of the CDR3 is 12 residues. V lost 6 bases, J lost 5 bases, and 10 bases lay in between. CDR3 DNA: TGTGCCAGCAGCCCCAACAAGTATGGCTACACCTTC. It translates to CASSPNKYGYTF.

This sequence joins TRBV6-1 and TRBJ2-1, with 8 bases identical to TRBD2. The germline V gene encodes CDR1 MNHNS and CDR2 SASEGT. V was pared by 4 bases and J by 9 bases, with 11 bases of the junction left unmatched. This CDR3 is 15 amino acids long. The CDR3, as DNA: TGTGCCAGCAGTGGGGTGGCGGGAGGAGTCCCTGAGCAGTTCTTC. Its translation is CASSGVAGGVPEQFF.

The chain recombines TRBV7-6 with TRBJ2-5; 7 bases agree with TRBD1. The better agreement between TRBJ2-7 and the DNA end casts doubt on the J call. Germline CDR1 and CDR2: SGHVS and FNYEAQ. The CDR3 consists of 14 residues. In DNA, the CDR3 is TGTGCCAGCAGCCTCCGGGACAGCACCTACGAGCAGTACTTC. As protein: CASSLRDSTYEQYF.

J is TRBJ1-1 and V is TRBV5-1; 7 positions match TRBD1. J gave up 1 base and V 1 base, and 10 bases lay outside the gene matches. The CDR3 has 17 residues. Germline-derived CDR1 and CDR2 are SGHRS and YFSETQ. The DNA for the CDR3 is TGCGCCAGCAGCTTGACCACCCGACAGGGAGCGAACACTGAAGCTTTCTTT. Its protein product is CASSLTTRQGANTEAFF.

The CDR3 sequence is CASSLTGVYTDTQYF. The CDR3 nucleotides are TGTGCCAGCAGCTTGACAGGCGTCTACACAGATACGCAGTATTTT. The rearrangement uses TRBV7-3 and TRBJ2-3; maybe TRBD1 (6 bases). V gave up 3 bases and J gave up 2 bases, with 12 bases separating them. The CDR3 is 15 amino acids. CDR1 is SGHTA and CDR2 is FQGTGA in the germline V gene.

The DNA for the CDR3 is TGTGCCAGCAGCATATACGGACAGGGAGCCTATGGCTACACCTTC. Translating it yields CASSIYGQGAYGYTF. The J gene is TRBJ1-2, the V gene TRBV7-9; TRBD1 agrees at 8 bases. V was clipped by 5 bases and J by 4 bases; unmatched bases: 9. The CDR3 length is 15 residues. Germline CDR1 reads SEHNR; CDR2 reads FQNEAQ (reference sequence). Variable domain in full (rest from reference TRBV7-9 and TRBJ1-2): DTGVSQNPRHKITKRGQNVTFRCDPISEHNRLYWYRQTLGQGPEFLTYFQNEAQLEKSRLLSDRFSAERPKGSFSTLEIQRTEQGDSAMYLCASSIYGQGAYGYTFGSGTRLTVV.

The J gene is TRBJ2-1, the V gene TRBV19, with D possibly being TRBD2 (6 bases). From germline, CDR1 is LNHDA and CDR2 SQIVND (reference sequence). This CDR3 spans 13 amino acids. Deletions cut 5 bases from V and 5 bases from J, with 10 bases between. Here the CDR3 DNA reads TGTGCCAGTAGTTACGGGAGTAACAATGAGCAGTTCTTC. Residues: CASSYGSNNEQFF.

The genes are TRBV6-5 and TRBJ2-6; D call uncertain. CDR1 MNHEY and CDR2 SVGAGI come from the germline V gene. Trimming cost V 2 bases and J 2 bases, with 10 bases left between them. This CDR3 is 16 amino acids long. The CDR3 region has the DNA TGTGCCAGCAGTTACGGTCCACAGCCTGGGGCCAACGTCCTGACTTTC. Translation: CASSYGPQPGANVLTF.